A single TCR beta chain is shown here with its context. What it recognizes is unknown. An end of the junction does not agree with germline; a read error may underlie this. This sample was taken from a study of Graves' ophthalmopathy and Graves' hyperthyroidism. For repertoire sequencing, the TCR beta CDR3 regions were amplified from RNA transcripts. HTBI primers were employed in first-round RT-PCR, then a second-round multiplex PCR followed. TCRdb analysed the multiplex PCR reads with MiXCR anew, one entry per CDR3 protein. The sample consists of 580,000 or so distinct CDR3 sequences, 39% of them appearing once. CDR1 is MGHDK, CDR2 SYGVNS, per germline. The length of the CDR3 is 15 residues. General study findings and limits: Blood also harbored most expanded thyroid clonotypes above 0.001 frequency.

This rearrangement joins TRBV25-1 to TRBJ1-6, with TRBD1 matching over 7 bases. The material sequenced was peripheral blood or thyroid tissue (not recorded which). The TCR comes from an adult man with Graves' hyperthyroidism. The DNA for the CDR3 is TGTGCCAGCAGTGAATCTGGGACAGCCAATTCATCCCTCCACTTT. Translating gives CASSESGTANSSLHF.